One T cell receptor beta chain is described in this entry. The record originates from a study of blood T cell repertoires in COVID-19. Clones were sequenced by immunoSEQ multiplex PCR, and TCRdb holds only the in-frame ones, with some missing. Among approximately 670,000 clones listed, 70% to 90% were seen once. The CDR3 consists of 14 residues. CDR1 is MNHNY and CDR2 is SVGAGI in the germline V gene (reference sequence). V lost 2 bases, J lost 7 bases, and 4 bases stayed unmatched. The gene calls are TRBV6-6 and TRBJ2-1, with 8 bases fitting TRBD2. This receptor was obtained from a woman between 18 and 29 years old with acute or convalescent COVID-19. Sequenced input: peripheral blood. CDR3 residues: CASSYRGGRNEQFF. CDR3 sequence (DNA): TGTGCCAGCAGTTACCGGGGGGGCCGGAATGAGCAGTTCTTC.